The present T cell receptor beta chain was sequenced within a study of blood T cell repertoires in COVID-19. V lost 3 bases to trimming and J lost 0 bases; unmatched junction nucleotides: 7. Per the germline V gene, CDR1 is LNHDA and CDR2 is SQIVND (reference sequence). The CDR3 contains 17 residues. The assay was immunoSEQ multiplex PCR, and TCRdb's table has in-frame clones only and misses some. The sample consists of approximately 320,000 clones, about 82% of them appearing once. The chain is built from TRBV19 and TRBJ2-1, with TRBD1 matching over 8 bases. What was sequenced was peripheral blood. The sequence came from a human donor in a cohort sampled during active COVID-19. This CDR3 is CASSIGTGHPSYNEQFF. The CDR3 nucleotides are TGTGCCAGTAGTATCGGGACAGGACATCCCTCCTACAATGAGCAGTTCTTC.